Each of the 12 T cell receptor beta chains below was sequenced from the same sample in a study of cytomegalovirus exposure and HLA in healthy donors. Measured with immunoSEQ multiplex PCR; TCRdb has only the in-frame clones, and not every one. The sample includes roughly 310,000 clones, roughly 90% of them seen just once. The sample comprised PBMCs. The receptors were sampled from a man between 25 and 39 years old in good health and CMV-seronegative.

This rearrangement joins TRBV25-1 to TRBJ2-2; 7 bases are shared with TRBD1. The CDR3 is 16 amino acids. V lost 4 bases to trimming and J lost 2 bases; unmatched junction nucleotides: 7. The germline V gene encodes CDR1 MGHDK and CDR2 SYGVNS. DNA of the CDR3: TGTGCCAGCAGTGCCCGGACAGGATTTAACACCGGGGAGCTGTTTTTT. Its translation: CASSARTGFNTGELFF.

The rearrangement joins TRBV4-3 to TRBJ1-1; a weak D match, TRBD1 (6 bases). The V and J ends lost 8 bases and 1 base respectively, with 14 bases between them. Germline V gene sequence: CDR1 LGHNA, CDR2 YSLEER. The CDR3 sequence is 14 residues long. CDR3 sequence (DNA): TGCGCCAGCGGAATGAGGGGGGGGAACACTGAAGCTTTCTTT. Amino acid sequence: CASGMRGGNTEAFF.

Points on this clone: At the DNA level, this CDR3 is encoded by other sequences in the same sample as well. The rearrangement links TRBV5-1 to TRBJ1-2; TRBD1 might be the D (5 bases). The CDR3 length is 12 residues. V lost 4 bases, J lost 5 bases, and 9 bases lay in between. Germline V gives CDR1 SGHRS, CDR2 YFSETQ. The CDR3: CASSPDSYGYTF. The DNA of the CDR3 is TGCGCCAGCAGCCCTGACAGTTATGGCTACACCTTC.

V is TRBV18 and J is TRBJ2-5; TRBD1 agrees at 10 bases. The CDR3 totals 16 residues. The germline gives CDR1 KGHSH, CDR2 LQKENI. V was pared by 5 bases and J by 4 bases, with 10 bases of the junction left unmatched. For the CDR3, the DNA is TGTGCCAGCTCAGCCAAGACAGGGGGCGTAGGAGAGACCCAGTACTTC. This gives the protein CASSAKTGGVGETQYF.

This chain uses TRBV10-2 with TRBJ1-2; no clear D gene. The length of the CDR3 is 16 residues. V was cut by 4 bases and J by 4 bases, with 19 bases left in between. The germline V gene has CDR1 WSHSY and CDR2 SAAADI. Written as DNA, the CDR3 is TGCGCCAGCAGTGGAATAAAGCCACCCTCTTTCTATGGCTACACCTTC. Its translation is CASSGIKPPSFYGYTF.

This clone has just one count. The V gene is TRBV28, the J gene TRBJ2-6; a possible D gene is TRBD2 (5 bases). V was cut by 6 bases and J by 0 bases, with 9 bases left in between. The germline CDR1 and CDR2 sequences are MDHEN and SYDVKM. The CDR3 has 15 residues. As DNA, the CDR3 is TGTGCCAGCAGGGAGGCGGGCTCTGGGGCCAACGTCCTGACTTTC. This encodes CASREAGSGANVLTF.

The chain uses TRBV11-3 and TRBJ2-6; D might be TRBD2 (5 bases). V lost 4 bases and J 0 bases, leaving 10 bases between the germline ends. This CDR3 comprises 16 residues. CDR1 SGHNT and CDR2 YENEEA come from the germline V gene. CDR3: CASSSGLGSGANVLTF. DNA of the CDR3: TGTGCCAGCAGCTCTGGACTTGGCTCTGGGGCCAACGTCCTGACTTTC.

The chain uses TRBV14 and TRBJ2-5; maybe TRBD1 (5 bases). The germline CDR1 and CDR2 sequences are SGHDN and FVKESK. The CDR3 sequence is 16 residues long. Trimming took 4 bases from V and 5 from J, leaving 20 bases between them. CDR3 residues: CASSRWGEQGRETQYF. For the CDR3, the DNA is TGTGCCAGCAGCCGATGGGGCGAGCAGGGCAGGGAGACCCAGTACTTC.

V usage is TRBV4-3 and J usage is TRBJ1-6; D ambiguous. The germline V gene encodes CDR1 LGHNA and CDR2 YSLEER. With 0 bases removed from V and 3 bases from J, the gap between germline ends came to 9 bases. The CDR3 totals 16 residues. The DNA of the CDR3 is TGCGCCAGCAGCCAAGATATTCCAGACTATAATTCACCCCTCCACTTT. This encodes CASSQDIPDYNSPLHF.

The CDR3 nucleotides read TGTGCCAGCAGCTTTGGAGGTCCGAACACTGAAGCTTTCTTT. It translates to CASSFGGPNTEAFF. The genes are TRBV7-9 and TRBJ1-1; D gene uncertain. The germline V and J ends were trimmed by 3 bases and 1 base, with 9 bases remaining between them. Germline V gene lookup returns CDR1 SEHNR and CDR2 FQNEAQ (reference sequence). The CDR3 has 14 amino acids. The full variable domain, in which reference TRBV7-9 and TRBJ1-1 provide the parts outside the CDR3, is DTGVSQNPRHKITKRGQNVTFRCDPISEHNRLYWYRQTLGQGPEFLTYFQNEAQLEKSRLLSDRFSAERPKGSFSTLEIQRTEQGDSAMYLCASSFGGPNTEAFFGQGTRLTVV.

This chain connects TRBV7-8 to TRBJ1-6; weak D call: TRBD1 (6 bases). The V gene's germline CDR1 is SGHVS and CDR2 FQNEAQ. Trimming left V 4 bases short and J 3 bases short, with 7 bases between. The CDR3 has 14 amino acids. CDR3 region: CASSSTGYNSPLHF. CDR3 in DNA: TGTGCCAGCAGCTCGACAGGCTATAATTCACCCCTCCACTTT.

Regarding this clone: Other DNA sequences from this sample encode an identical CDR3 as well. This chain connects TRBV27 to TRBJ2-7, with unresolved D. The CDR3 has 13 residues. Trimming removed 2 bases from V and 0 bases from J, with 5 bases in between. The germline CDR1 and CDR2 sequences are MNHEY and SMNVEV (reference sequence). DNA for the CDR3: TGTGCCAGCAGTTTAGACACCTCCTACGAGCAGTACTTC. It specifies CASSLDTSYEQYF.